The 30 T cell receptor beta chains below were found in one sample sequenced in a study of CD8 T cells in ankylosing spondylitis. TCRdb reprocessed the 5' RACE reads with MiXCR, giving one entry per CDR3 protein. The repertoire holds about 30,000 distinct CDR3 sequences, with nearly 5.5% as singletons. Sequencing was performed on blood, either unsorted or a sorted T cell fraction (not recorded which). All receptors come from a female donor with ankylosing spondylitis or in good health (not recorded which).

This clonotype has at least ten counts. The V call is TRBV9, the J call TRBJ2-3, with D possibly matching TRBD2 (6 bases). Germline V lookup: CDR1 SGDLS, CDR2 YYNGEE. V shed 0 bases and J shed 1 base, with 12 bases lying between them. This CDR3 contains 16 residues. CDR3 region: CASSVAPTRGTDTQYF. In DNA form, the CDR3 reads TGTGCCAGCAGCGTAGCTCCGACTAGGGGCACAGATACGCAGTATTTT. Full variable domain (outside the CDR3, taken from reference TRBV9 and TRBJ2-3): DSGVTQTPKHLITATGQRVTLRCSPRSGDLSVYWYQQSLDQGLQFLIQYYNGEERAKGNILERFSAQQFPDLHSELNLSSLELGDSALYFCASSVAPTRGTDTQYFGPGTRLTVL.

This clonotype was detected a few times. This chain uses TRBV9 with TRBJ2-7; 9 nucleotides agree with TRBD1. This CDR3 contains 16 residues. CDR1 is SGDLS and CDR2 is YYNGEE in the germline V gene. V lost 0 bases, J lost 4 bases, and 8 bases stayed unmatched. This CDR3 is CASSVGGTGKRYEQYF. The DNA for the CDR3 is TGTGCCAGCAGCGTAGGGGGGACAGGGAAGAGGTACGAGCAGTACTTC.

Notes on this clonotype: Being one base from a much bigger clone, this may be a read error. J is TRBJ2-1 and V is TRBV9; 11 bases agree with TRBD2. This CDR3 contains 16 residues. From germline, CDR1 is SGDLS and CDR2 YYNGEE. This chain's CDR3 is CSSSVEERLAGREQFF. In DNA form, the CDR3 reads TGTTCCAGCAGCGTAGAGGAGAGACTAGCGGGACGAGAGCAGTTCTTC. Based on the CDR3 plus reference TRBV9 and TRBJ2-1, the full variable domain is DSGVTQTPKHLITATGQRVTLRCSPRSGDLSVYWYQQSLDQGLQFLIQYYNGEERAKGNILERFSAQQFPDLHSELNLSSLELGDSALYFCSSSVEERLAGREQFFGPGTRLTVL.

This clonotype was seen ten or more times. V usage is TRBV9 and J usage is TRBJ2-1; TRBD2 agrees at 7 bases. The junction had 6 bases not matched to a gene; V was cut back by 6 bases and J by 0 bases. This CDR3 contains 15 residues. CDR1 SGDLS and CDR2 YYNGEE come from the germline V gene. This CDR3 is CASTPWGGSYNEQFF. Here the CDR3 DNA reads TGTGCCAGCACCCCTTGGGGGGGCTCCTACAATGAGCAGTTCTTC.

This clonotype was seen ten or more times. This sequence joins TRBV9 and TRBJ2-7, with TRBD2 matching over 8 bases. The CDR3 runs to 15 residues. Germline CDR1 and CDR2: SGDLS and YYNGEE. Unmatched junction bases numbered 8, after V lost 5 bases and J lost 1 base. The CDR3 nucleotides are TGTGCCAGCAGTTTGGGACTAGAGAAGTCCTACGAGCAGTACTTC. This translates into CASSLGLEKSYEQYF.

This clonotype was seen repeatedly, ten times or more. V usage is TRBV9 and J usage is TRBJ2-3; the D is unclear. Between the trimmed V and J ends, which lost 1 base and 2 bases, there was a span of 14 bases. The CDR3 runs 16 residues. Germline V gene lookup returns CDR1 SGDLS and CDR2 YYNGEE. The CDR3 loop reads CASSVTVSYSTDTQYF. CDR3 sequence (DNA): TGTGCCAGCAGCGTAACAGTTTCTTATTCCACAGATACGCAGTATTTT.

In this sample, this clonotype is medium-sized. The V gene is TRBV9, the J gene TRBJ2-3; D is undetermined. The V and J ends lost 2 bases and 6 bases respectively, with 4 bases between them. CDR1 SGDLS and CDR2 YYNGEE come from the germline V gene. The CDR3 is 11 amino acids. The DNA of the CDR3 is TGTGCCAGCAGCGTGGCCGATACGCAGTATTTT. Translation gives CASSVADTQYF.

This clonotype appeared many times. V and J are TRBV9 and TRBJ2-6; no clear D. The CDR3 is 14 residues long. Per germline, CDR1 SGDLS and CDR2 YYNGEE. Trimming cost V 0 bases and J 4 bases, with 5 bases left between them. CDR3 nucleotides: TGTGCCAGCAGCGTAGCTGACGGGGCCAACGTCCTGACTTTC. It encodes CASSVADGANVLTF.

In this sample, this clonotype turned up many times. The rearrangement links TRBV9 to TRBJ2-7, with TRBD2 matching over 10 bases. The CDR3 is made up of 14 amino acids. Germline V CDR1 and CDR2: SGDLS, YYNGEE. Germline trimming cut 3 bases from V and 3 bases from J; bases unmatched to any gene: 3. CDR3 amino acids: CASSEASGGYEQYF. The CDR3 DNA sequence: TGTGCCAGCAGCGAGGCTAGCGGGGGCTACGAGCAGTACTTC.

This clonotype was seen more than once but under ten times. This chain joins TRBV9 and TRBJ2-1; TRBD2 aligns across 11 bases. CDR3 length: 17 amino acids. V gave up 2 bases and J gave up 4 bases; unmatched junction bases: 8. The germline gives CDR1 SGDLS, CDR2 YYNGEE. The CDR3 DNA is TGTGCCAGCAGCGTTCGGATTAGCGGGGGGGGTTACAATGAGCAGTTCTTC. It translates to CASSVRISGGGYNEQFF.

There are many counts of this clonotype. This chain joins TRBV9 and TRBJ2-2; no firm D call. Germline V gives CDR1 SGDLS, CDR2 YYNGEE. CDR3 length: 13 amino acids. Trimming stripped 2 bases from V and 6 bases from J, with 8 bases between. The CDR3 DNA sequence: TGTGCCAGCAGCGTTTACGACGCCGGGGAGCTGTTTTTT. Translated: CASSVYDAGELFF.

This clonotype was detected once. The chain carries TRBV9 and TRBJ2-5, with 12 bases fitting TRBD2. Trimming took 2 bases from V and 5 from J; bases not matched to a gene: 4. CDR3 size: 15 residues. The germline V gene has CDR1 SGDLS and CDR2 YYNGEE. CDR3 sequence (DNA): TGTGCCAGCAGCGTCGGACTAGCGGGGATGGAGACCCAGTACTTC. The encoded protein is CASSVGLAGMETQYF.

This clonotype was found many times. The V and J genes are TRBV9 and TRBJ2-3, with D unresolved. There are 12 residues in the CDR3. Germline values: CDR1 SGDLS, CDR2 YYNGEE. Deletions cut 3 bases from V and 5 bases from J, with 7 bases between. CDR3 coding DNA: TGTGCCAGCAGCGGCTTAGGAGATACGCAGTATTTT. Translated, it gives CASSGLGDTQYF. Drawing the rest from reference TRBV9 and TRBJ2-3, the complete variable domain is DSGVTQTPKHLITATGQRVTLRCSPRSGDLSVYWYQQSLDQGLQFLIQYYNGEERAKGNILERFSAQQFPDLHSELNLSSLELGDSALYFCASSGLGDTQYFGPGTRLTVL.

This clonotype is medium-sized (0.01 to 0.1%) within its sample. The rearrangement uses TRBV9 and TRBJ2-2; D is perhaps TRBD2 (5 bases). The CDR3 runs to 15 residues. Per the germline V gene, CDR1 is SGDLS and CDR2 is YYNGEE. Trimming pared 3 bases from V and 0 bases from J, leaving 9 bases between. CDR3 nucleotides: TGTGCCAGCAGCGCCCATAGCGCGAACACCGGGGAGCTGTTTTTT. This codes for CASSAHSANTGELFF.

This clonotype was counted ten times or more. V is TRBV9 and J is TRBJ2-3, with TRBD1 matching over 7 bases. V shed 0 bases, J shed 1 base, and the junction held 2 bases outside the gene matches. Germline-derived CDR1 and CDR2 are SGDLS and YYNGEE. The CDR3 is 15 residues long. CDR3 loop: CASSVEGTGTDTQYF. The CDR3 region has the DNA TGTGCCAGCAGCGTAGAGGGGACAGGCACAGATACGCAGTATTTT.

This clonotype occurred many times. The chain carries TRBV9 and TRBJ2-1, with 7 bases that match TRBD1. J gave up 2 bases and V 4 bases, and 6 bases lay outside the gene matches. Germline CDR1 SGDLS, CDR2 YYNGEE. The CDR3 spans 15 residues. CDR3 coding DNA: TGTGCCAGCAGCACGGACAGGACGACCTACAATGAGCAGTTCTTC. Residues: CASSTDRTTYNEQFF.

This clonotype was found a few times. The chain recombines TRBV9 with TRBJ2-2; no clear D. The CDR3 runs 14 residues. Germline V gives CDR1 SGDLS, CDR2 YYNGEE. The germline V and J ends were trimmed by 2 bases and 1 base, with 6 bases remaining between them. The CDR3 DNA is TGTGCCAGCAGCGTCGACCTGAACACCGGGGAGCTGTTTTTT. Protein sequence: CASSVDLNTGELFF.

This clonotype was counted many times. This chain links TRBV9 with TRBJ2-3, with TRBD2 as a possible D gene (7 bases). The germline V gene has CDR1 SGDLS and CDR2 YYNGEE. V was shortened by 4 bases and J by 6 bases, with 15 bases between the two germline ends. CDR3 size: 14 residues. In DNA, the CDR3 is TGTGCCAGCAGCACCGCGGGGGCGGCGGATACGCAGTATTTT. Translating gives CASSTAGAADTQYF.

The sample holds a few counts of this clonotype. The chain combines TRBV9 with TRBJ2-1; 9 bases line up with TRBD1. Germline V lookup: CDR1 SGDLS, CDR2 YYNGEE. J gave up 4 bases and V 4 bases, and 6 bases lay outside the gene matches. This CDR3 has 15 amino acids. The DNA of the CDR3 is TGTGCCAGCAGCAACCGGGACAGGGAGTACAATGAGCAGTTCTTC. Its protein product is CASSNRDREYNEQFF.

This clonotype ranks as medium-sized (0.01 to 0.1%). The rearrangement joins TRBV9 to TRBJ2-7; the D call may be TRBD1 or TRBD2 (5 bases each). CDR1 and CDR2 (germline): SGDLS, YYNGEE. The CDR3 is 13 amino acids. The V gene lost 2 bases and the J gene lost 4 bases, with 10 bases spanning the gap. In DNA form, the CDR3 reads TGTGCCAGCAGCGTCGCAGGGACGTACGAGCAGTACTTC. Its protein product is CASSVAGTYEQYF.

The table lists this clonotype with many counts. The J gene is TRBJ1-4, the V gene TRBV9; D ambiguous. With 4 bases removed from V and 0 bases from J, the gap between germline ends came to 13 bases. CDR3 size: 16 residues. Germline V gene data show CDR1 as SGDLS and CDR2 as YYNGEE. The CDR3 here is CASSRSPGATNEKLFF. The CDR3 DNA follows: TGTGCCAGCAGCAGAAGCCCAGGCGCAACTAATGAAAAACTGTTTTTT.

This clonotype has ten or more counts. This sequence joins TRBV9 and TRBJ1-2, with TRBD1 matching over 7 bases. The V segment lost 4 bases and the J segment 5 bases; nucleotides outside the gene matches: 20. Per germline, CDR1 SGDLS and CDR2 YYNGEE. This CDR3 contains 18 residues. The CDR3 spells CASSLTTGQASYGYGYTF. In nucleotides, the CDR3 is TGTGCCAGCAGCCTTACCACCGGACAGGCTTCCTATGGGTATGGCTACACCTTC.

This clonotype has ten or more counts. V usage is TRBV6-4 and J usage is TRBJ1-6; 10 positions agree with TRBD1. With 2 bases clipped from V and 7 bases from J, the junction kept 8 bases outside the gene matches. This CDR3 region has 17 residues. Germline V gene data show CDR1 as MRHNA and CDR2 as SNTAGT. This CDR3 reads CASSDPTGTGVNSPLHF. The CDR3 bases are TGTGCCAGCAGTGACCCAACCGGGACAGGGGTCAATTCACCCCTCCACTTT.

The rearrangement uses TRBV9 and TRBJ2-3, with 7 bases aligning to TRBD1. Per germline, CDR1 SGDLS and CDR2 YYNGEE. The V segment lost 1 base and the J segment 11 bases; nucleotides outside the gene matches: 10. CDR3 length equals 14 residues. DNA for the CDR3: TGTGCCAGCAGCGTACGTATCCGGGACAGTGAGCAGTATTTT. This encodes CASSVRIRDSEQYF.

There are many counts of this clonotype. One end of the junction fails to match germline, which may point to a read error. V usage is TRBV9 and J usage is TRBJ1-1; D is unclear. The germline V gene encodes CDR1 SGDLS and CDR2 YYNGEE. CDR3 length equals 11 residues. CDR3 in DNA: TGTGCCAGCAGCGCCAAATACGGGCTTACTTTT. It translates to CASSAKYGLTF.

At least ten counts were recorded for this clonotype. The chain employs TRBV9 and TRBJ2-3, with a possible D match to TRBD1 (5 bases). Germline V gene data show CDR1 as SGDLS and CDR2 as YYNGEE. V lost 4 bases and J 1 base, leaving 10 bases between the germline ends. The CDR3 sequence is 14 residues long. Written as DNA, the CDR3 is TGTGCCAGCAGCCAGGGCGGCCGCACAGATACGCAGTATTTT. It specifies CASSQGGRTDTQYF. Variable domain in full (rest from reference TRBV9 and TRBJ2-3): DSGVTQTPKHLITATGQRVTLRCSPRSGDLSVYWYQQSLDQGLQFLIQYYNGEERAKGNILERFSAQQFPDLHSELNLSSLELGDSALYFCASSQGGRTDTQYFGPGTRLTVL.

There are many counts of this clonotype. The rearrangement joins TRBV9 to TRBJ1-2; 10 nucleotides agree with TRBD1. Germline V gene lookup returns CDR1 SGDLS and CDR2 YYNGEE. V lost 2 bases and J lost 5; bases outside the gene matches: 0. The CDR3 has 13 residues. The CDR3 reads CASSVGQGYGYTF. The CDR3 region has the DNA TGTGCCAGCAGCGTGGGACAGGGGTATGGCTACACCTTC.

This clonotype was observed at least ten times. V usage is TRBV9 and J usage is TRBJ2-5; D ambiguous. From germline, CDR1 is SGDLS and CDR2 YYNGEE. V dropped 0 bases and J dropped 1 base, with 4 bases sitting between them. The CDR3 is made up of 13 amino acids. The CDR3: CASSVGLQETQYF. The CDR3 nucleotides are TGTGCCAGCAGCGTAGGACTCCAAGAGACCCAGTACTTC.

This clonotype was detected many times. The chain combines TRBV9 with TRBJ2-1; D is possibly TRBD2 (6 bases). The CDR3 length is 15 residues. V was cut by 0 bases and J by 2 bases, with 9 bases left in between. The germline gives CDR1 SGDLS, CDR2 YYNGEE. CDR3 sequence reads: CASSVAWGAYNEQFF. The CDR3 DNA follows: TGTGCCAGCAGCGTAGCTTGGGGGGCCTACAATGAGCAGTTCTTC.

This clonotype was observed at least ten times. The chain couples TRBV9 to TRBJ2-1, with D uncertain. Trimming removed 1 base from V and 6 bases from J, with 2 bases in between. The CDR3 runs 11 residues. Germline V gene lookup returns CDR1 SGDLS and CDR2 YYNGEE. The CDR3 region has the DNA TGTGCCAGCAGCGTATTCAATGAGCAGTTCTTC. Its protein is CASSVFNEQFF.